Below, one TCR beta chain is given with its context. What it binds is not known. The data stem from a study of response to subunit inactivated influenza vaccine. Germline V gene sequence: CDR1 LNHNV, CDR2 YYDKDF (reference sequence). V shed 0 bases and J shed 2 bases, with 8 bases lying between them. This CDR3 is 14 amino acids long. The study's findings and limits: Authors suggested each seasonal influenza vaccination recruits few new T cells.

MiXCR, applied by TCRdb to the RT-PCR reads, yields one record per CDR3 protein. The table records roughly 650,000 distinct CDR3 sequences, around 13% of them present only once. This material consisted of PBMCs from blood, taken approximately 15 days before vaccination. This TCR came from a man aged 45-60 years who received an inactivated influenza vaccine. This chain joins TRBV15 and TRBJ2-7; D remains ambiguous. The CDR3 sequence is CATSRDTWPYEQYF. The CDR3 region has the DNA TGTGCCACCAGCAGAGATACGTGGCCCTACGAGCAGTACTTC. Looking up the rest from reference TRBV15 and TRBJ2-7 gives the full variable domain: DAMVIQNPRYQVTQFGKPVTLSCSQTLNHNVMYWYQQKSSQAPKLLFHYYDKDFNNEADTPDNFQSRRPNTSFCFLDIRSPGLGDTAMYLCATSRDTWPYEQYFGPGTRLTVT.